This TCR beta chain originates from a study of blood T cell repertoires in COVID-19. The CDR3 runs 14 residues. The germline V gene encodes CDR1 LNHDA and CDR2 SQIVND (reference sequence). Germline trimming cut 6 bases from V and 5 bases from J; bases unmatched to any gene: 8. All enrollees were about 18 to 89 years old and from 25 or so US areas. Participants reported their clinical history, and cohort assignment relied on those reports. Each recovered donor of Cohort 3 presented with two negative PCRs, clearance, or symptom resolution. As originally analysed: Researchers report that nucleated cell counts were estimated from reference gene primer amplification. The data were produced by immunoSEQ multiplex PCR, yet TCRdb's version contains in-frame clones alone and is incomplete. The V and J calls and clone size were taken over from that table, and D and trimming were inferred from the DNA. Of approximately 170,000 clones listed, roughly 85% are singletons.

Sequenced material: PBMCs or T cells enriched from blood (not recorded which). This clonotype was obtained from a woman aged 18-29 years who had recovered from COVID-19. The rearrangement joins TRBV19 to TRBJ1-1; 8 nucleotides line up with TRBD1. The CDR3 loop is CASSPQGGITEAFF. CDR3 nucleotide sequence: TGTGCCAGTAGCCCACAGGGGGGGATTACTGAAGCTTTCTTT.